This TCR beta chain was documented in a study of metastatic and nonmetastatic thyroid tumors. Study-wide context: Repertoires were compared across blood and tumor or nodule tissue from malignant and benign thyroid patients.

In the original workflow: Building a distant-metastasis classifier for papillary thyroid cancer drew on CDR3 differences across clinicopathological groups. TCRdb used MiXCR to call clones anew from the PCR reads. The V and J calls follow TCRdb's processing rather than the paper's. The sample includes about 14,000 clones, about 12% of them seen just once. Among the patients, none had received any treatment before thyroid surgery. This clone was seen many times. CDR1 is DFQATT, CDR2 SNEGSKA, per germline (reference sequence). The CDR3 extends over 13 amino acids. Trimming shortened V by 0 bases and J by 1 base, and 6 bases separated the two germline ends.

The chain is built from TRBV20-1 and TRBJ1-1; no firm D call. The sequenced material came from blood. This receptor was identified in a female donor with papillary thyroid cancer or a benign thyroid nodule (not recorded which). Some clones in this sample may be carry-over from other donors' samples. CDR3 protein: CSARDSGNTEAFF. The CDR3 DNA follows: TGCAGTGCTAGAGACTCAGGGAACACTGAAGCTTTCTTT.